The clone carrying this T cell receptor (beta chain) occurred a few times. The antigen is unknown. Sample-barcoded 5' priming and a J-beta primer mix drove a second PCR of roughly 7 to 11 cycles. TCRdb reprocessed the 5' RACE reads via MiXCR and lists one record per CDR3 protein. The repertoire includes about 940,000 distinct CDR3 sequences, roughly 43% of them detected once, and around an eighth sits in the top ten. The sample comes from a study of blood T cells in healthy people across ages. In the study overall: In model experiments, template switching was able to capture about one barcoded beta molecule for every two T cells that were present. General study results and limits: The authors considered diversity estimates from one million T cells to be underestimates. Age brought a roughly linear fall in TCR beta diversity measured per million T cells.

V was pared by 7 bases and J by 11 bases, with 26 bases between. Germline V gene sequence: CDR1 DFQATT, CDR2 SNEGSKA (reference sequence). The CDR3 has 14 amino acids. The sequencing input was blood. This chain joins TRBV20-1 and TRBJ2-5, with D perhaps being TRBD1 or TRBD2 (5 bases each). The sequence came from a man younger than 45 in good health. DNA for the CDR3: TGCAGTGGCGAGATGACAGCGGCTCTAGGGGAGCAGTACTTC. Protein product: CSGEMTAALGEQYF.